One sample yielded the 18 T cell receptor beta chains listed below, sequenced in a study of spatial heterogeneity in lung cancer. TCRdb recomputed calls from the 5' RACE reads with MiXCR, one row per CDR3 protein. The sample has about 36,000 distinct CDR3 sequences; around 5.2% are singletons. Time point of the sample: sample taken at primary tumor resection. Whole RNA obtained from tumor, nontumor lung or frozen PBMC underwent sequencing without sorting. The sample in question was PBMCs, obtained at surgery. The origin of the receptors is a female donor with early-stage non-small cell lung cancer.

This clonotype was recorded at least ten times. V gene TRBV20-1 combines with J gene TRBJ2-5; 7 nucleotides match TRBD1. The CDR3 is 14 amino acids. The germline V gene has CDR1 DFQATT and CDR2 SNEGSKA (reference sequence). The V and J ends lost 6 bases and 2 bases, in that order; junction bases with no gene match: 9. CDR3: CSAHPTGLQETQYF. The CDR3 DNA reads TGCAGTGCCCATCCGACAGGGTTGCAAGAGACCCAGTACTTC.

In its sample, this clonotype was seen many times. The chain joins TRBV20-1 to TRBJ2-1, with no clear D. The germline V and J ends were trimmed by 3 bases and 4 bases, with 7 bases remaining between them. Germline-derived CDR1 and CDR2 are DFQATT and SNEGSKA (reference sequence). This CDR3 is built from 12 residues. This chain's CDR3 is CSASQPYNEQFF. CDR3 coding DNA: TGCAGTGCTAGCCAACCTTACAATGAGCAGTTCTTC.

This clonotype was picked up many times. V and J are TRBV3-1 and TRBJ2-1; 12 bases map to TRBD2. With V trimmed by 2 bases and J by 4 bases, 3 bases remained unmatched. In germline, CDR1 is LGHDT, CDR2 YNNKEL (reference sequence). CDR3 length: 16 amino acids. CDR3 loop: CASSQSSGRAYNEQFF. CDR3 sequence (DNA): TGTGCCAGCAGCCAATCTAGCGGGAGGGCATACAATGAGCAGTTCTTC.

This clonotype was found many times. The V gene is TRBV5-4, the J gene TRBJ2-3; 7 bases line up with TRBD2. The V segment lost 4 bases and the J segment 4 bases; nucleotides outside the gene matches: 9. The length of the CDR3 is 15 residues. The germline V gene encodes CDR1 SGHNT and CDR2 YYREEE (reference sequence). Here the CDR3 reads CASSIGGGPADTQYF. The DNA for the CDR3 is TGTGCCAGCAGCATCGGGGGAGGGCCGGCAGATACGCAGTATTTT.

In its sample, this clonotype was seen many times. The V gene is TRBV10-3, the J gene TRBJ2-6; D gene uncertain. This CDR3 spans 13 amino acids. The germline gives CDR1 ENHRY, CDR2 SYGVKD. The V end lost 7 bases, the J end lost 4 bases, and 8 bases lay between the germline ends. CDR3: CAIKGDGANVLTF. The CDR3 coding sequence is TGTGCCATCAAGGGTGACGGGGCCAACGTCCTGACTTTC.

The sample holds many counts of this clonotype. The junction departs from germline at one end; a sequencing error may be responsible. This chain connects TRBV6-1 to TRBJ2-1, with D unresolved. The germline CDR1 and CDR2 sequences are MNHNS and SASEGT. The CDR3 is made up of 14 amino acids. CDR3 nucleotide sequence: TGTGCCAGCAGTGAAGGTCCGGTACAGTATGCTTTGGTCTTC. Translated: CASSEGPVQYALVF.

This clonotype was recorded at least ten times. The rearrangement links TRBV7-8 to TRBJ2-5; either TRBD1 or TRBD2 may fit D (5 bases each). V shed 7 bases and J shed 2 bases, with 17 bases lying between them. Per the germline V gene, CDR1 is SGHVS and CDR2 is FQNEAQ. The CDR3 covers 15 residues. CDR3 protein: CASNSHMRGQETQYF. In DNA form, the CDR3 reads TGTGCCAGCAACAGCCATATGAGGGGACAAGAGACCCAGTACTTC.

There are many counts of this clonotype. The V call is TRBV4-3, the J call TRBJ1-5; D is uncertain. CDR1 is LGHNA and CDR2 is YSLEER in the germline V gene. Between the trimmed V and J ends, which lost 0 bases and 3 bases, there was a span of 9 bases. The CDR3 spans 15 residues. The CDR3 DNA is TGCGCCAGCAGCCAAGAGGATGGCCCCAATCAGCCCCAGCATTTT. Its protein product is CASSQEDGPNQPQHF.

The CDR3 DNA reads TGTGCCAGCAGCGTAGGTCAGTCCCAAGAGACCCAGTACTTC. Its translation is CASSVGQSQETQYF. This sequence joins TRBV9 and TRBJ2-5; D is unresolved. The CDR3 has 14 residues. CDR1 and CDR2 from the germline V gene are SGDLS and YYNGEE. Trimming shortened V by 0 bases and J by 1 base, and 7 bases separated the two germline ends.

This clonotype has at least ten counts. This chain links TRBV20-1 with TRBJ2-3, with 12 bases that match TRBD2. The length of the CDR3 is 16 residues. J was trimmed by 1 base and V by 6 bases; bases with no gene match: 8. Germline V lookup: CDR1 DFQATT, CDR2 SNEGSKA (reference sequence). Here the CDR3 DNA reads TGCAGTGCCACACTGCGGACTAGCGGGGGCACAGATACGCAGTATTTT. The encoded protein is CSATLRTSGGTDTQYF.

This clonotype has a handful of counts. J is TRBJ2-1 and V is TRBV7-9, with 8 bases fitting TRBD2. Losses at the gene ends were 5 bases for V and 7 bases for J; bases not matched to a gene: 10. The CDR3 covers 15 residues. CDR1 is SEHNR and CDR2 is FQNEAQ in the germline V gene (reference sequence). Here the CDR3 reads CASSPPFRGGNEQFF. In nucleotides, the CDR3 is TGTGCCAGCAGCCCACCCTTCCGGGGGGGGAATGAGCAGTTCTTC.

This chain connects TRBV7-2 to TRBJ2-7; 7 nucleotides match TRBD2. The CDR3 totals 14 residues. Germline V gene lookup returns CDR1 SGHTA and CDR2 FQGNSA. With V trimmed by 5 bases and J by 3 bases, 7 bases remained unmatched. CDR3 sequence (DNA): TGTGCCAGCAGCCCAGTCCGGGGGGACTACGAGCAGTACTTC. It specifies CASSPVRGDYEQYF. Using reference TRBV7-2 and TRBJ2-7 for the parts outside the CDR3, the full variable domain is GAGVSQSPSNKVTEKGKDVELRCDPISGHTALYWYRQSLGQGLEFLIYFQGNSAPDKSGLPSDRFSAERTGGSVSTLTIQRTQQEDSAVYLCASSPVRGDYEQYFGPGTRLTVT.

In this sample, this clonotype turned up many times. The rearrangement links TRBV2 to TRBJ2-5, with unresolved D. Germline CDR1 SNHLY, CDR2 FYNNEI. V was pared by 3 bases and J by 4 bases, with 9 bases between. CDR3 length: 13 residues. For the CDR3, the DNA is TGTGCCAGCAGTGAGTACGGCTCAGAGACCCAGTACTTC. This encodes CASSEYGSETQYF.

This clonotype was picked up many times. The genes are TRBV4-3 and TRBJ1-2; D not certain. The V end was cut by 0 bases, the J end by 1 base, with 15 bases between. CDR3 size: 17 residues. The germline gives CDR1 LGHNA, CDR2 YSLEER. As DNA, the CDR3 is TGCGCCAGCAGCCAAGATCTATCGACTGACATTAACTATGGCTACACCTTC. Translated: CASSQDLSTDINYGYTF.

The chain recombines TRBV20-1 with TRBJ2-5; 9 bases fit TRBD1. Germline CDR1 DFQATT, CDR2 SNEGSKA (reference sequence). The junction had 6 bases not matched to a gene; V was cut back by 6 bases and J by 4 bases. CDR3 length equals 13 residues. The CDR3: CSAETGGSETQYF. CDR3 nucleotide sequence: TGCAGTGCCGAGACAGGGGGATCAGAGACCCAGTACTTC.

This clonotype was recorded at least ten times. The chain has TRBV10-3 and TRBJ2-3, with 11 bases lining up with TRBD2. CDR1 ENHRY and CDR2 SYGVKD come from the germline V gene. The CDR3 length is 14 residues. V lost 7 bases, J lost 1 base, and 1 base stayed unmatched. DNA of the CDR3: TGTGCCATCAAGGGACTAGCGGGCACAGATACGCAGTATTTT. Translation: CAIKGLAGTDTQYF.

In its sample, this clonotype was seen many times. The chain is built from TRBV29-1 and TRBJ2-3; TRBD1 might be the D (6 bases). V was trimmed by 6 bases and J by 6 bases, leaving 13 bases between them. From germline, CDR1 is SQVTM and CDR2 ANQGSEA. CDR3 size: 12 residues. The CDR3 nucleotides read TGCAGCGTGCGACAGGATTCGGATACGCAGTATTTT. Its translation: CSVRQDSDTQYF.

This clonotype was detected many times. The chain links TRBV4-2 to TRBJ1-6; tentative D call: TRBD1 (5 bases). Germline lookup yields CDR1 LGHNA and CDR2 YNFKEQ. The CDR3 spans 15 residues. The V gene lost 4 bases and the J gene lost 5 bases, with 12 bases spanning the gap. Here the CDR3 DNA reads TGTGCCAGCAGCCCGCAGGGAGCCCATAATTCACCCCTCCACTTT. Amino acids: CASSPQGAHNSPLHF.